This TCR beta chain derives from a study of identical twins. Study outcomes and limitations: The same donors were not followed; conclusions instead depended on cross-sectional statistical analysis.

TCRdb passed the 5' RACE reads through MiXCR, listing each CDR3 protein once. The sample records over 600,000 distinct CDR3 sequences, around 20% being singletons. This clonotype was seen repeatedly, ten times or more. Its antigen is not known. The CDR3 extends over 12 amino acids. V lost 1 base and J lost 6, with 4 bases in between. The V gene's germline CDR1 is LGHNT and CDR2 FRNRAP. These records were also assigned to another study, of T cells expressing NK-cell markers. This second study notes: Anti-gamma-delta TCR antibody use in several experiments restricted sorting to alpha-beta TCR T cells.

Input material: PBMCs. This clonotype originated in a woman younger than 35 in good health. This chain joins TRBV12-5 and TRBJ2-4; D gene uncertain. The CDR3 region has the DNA TGTGCTAGTGGTTTGGCCCTAAACATTCAGTACTTC. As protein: CASGLALNIQYF.